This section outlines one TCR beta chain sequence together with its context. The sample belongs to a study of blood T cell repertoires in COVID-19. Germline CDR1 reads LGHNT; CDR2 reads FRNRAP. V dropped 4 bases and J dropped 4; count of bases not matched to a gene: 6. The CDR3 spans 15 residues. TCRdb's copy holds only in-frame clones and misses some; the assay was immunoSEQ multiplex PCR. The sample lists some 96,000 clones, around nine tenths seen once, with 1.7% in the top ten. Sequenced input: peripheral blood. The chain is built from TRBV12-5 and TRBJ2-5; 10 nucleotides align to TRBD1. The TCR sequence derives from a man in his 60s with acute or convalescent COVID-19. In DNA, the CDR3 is TGTGCTAGTGGTTCACGACAGGGGGCAAGAGAGACCCAGTACTTC. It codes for CASGSRQGARETQYF.